The following is a T cell receptor (beta chain) sequence with its context. The data stem from a study of tumor and adjacent non-tumor tissue in lung cancer. TCRbeta libraries were built with three rounds of nested PCR, modified from ARM-PCR. Using its own MiXCR run on the multiplex PCR reads, TCRdb lists one record per CDR3 protein. The sample carries 120,000 to 150,000 distinct CDR3 sequences, about 71% recorded once. No cell sorting was done before RNA was extracted from the tissue. The CDR3 sequence is 12 residues long. With 11 bases removed from V and 5 bases from J, the gap between germline ends came to 14 bases.

The chain couples TRBV12-3 or TRBV12-4 to TRBJ2-3; no firm D call. Sequenced input: lung tumor tissue. This TCR was recovered from a man between 60 and 75 years old with small cell lung cancer. CDR3 sequence reads: CACCLWEDTQYF. As DNA, the CDR3 is TGTGCCTGCTGTTTATGGGAAGATACGCAGTATTTT.